This is a list of T cell receptor beta chains from one sample in a study of Ad26.COV2.S vaccination and SARS-CoV-2 variants. Libraries were prepared by immunoSEQ multiplex PCR; TCRdb keeps only in-frame clonotypes and omits some of them. The sample lists roughly 500,000 clones, roughly 89% occurring once. This sample comprised peripheral blood, obtained in a trial of Ad26.COV2.S vaccine versus placebo. These receptors all stem from a person between 18 and 65 years old who received the Ad26.COV2.S COVID-19 vaccine or a placebo. Both conserved end residues are part of each CDR3. The order of the fields is V gene, D gene, J gene, clone size, CDR3 DNA, CDR3 protein. The D gene is left open where the match is weak. Not all rows give a size; the values are once, few, many and, for expanded clones, a class.

V gene: TRBV13; D gene: NA; J gene: TRBJ2-1; clone size: NA; CDR3 DNA: TGTGCCAGCAGCTTGGGGAGTGGGGACAATGAGCAGTTCTTC; CDR3 protein: CASSLGSGDNEQFF
V gene: TRBV7-9; D gene: NA; J gene: TRBJ2-5; clone size: NA; CDR3 DNA: TGTGCCAGCAGCCTCGCTTGGGGAAGCCAAGAGACCCAGTACTTC; CDR3 protein: CASSLAWGSQETQYF
V gene: TRBV7-3; D gene: NA; J gene: TRBJ2-3; clone size: NA; CDR3 DNA: TGTGCCAGCAGCCTCAGTAGGGGCGATACGCAGTATTTT; CDR3 protein: CASSLSRGDTQYF
V gene: TRBV15; D gene: NA; J gene: TRBJ1-4; clone size: NA; CDR3 DNA: TGTGCCACCAGCAGAGCCCTCCTGAAGGTTGGAGGCCCGAGTGAAAAACTGTTTTTT; CDR3 protein: CATSRALLKVGGPSEKLFF
V gene: TRBV30; D gene: TRBD1; J gene: TRBJ1-1; clone size: NA; CDR3 DNA: TGTGCCTGGACAGGGGGGAACACTGAAGCTTTCTTT; CDR3 protein: CAWTGGNTEAFF
V gene: TRBV5-1; D gene: NA; J gene: TRBJ2-3; clone size: NA; CDR3 DNA: TGCGCCAGCAGCTTGATCGGCACTACAAGCACAGATACGCAGTATTTT; CDR3 protein: CASSLIGTTSTDTQYF
V gene: TRBV5-1; D gene: TRBD1; J gene: TRBJ2-2; clone size: NA; CDR3 DNA: TGCGCCAGCACGACAGGGCTGCACACCGGGGAGCTGTTTTTT; CDR3 protein: CASTTGLHTGELFF
V gene: TRBV7-2; D gene: NA; J gene: TRBJ1-1; clone size: NA; CDR3 DNA: TGTGCCAGCAGCTTAATGACAGTAATGAACACTGAAGCTTTCTTT; CDR3 protein: CASSLMTVMNTEAFF
V gene: TRBV5-4; D gene: TRBD1; J gene: TRBJ1-1; clone size: NA; CDR3 DNA: TGTGCCAGCAGCTCCGGGACAGGGGGTGTTAAGGACACTGAAGCTTTCTTT; CDR3 protein: CASSSGTGGVKDTEAFF
V gene: TRBV5-4; D gene: TRBD1; J gene: TRBJ1-1; clone size: NA; CDR3 DNA: TGTGCCAGCAGCGTGCCGGGACAGGGATGGACTGAAGCTTTCTTT; CDR3 protein: CASSVPGQGWTEAFF
V gene: TRBV7-9; D gene: NA; J gene: TRBJ1-2; clone size: once; CDR3 DNA: TGTGCCAGCACCAAATGGACGGACCCGTCCGGCGGCTACACCTTC; CDR3 protein: CASTKWTDPSGGYTF
V gene: TRBV6-5; D gene: NA; J gene: TRBJ2-5; clone size: NA; CDR3 DNA: TGTGCCAGCAGTCGTAGCGGAGAGACCCAGTACTTC; CDR3 protein: CASSRSGETQYF
V gene: TRBV5-4; D gene: TRBD1; J gene: TRBJ2-3; clone size: NA; CDR3 DNA: TGTGCCAGCAGCCTGGACAGGGCCAGCACAGATACGCAGTATTTT; CDR3 protein: CASSLDRASTDTQYF
V gene: TRBV7-7; D gene: TRBD2; J gene: TRBJ2-1; clone size: NA; CDR3 DNA: TGTGCTAGCAGCCTGGGACTAGCGGAAACTACATACAATGAGCAGTTCTTC; CDR3 protein: CASSLGLAETTYNEQFF
V gene: TRBV11-3; D gene: NA; J gene: TRBJ2-3; clone size: NA; CDR3 DNA: TGTGCCAGCAGCTTAGACTGGGTATGGGGGCAGACAGATACGCAGTATTTT; CDR3 protein: CASSLDWVWGQTDTQYF
V gene: TRBV11-2; D gene: NA; J gene: TRBJ2-2; clone size: NA; CDR3 DNA: TGTGCCAGCAGCTTAGCGGGGCCCCTTACCGGGGAGCTGTTTTTT; CDR3 protein: CASSLAGPLTGELFF
V gene: TRBV5-1; D gene: TRBD2; J gene: TRBJ2-2; clone size: NA; CDR3 DNA: TGCGCCAGCAGCTTGGGACTAGCGGGAGTTGGCGGGGAGCTGTTTTTT; CDR3 protein: CASSLGLAGVGGELFF
V gene: TRBV27; D gene: NA; J gene: TRBJ2-7; clone size: NA; CDR3 DNA: TGTGCCAGCAGTCCCTCGGCTCCCGGGCAGTACTTC; CDR3 protein: CASSPSAPGQYF
V gene: TRBV6-2/TRBV6-3; D gene: NA; J gene: TRBJ2-7; clone size: NA; CDR3 DNA: TGTGCCAGCAGTTACTATTTAGGCCGCCAACCAAAAGGGGAGCAGTACTTC; CDR3 protein: CASSYYLGRQPKGEQYF
V gene: TRBV6-2/TRBV6-3; D gene: NA; J gene: TRBJ1-6; clone size: few; CDR3 DNA: TGTGCCAGCAGTTACAGTTGGGGTTTCTCCTATAATTCACCCCTCCACTTT; CDR3 protein: CASSYSWGFSYNSPLHF
V gene: TRBV4-2; D gene: NA; J gene: TRBJ2-2; clone size: NA; CDR3 DNA: TGTGCCAGCAGCCAAGATCTTGGCTACACCGGGGAGCTGTTTTTT; CDR3 protein: CASSQDLGYTGELFF
V gene: TRBV28; D gene: NA; J gene: TRBJ1-5; clone size: once; CDR3 DNA: TGTGCCAGCAGTTGGGGATATAGCAATCAGCCCCAGCATTTT; CDR3 protein: CASSWGYSNQPQHF
V gene: TRBV2; D gene: TRBD2; J gene: TRBJ2-3; clone size: NA; CDR3 DNA: TGTGCCAGTGGACTAGTAGGGACAGATACGCAGTATTTT; CDR3 protein: CASGLVGTDTQYF
V gene: TRBV5-1; D gene: NA; J gene: TRBJ1-3; clone size: NA; CDR3 DNA: TGCGCCAGCAGCTTGTACGGGGAGGGAAACACCATATATTTT; CDR3 protein: CASSLYGEGNTIYF
V gene: TRBV7-9; D gene: TRBD1; J gene: TRBJ2-1; clone size: NA; CDR3 DNA: TGTGCCAGCAGCTTCCCGGACAGGGGGCAACAAGAGCAGTTCTTC; CDR3 protein: CASSFPDRGQQEQFF
V gene: TRBV2; D gene: NA; J gene: TRBJ1-3; clone size: NA; CDR3 DNA: TGTGCCAGCAGTGCCCGGAACACGGCTGGAGCTTGGACCATATATTTT; CDR3 protein: CASSARNTAGAWTIYF